The sequence of this T cell receptor (beta chain) was determined in a study of regulatory T cells in long-lasting Graves disease. Background on the study: The antithyroid drugs taken by newly diagnosed Graves' patients had been used for under 3 months. Findings and caveats of the study: Newly diagnosed patients shared about a thousand public clonotypes; persistent patients shared a few thousand. Persistent Graves' patients had lower TCR diversity than newly diagnosed ones.

The CDR3 consists of 13 residues. The V gene lost 5 bases and the J gene lost 4 bases, with 11 bases spanning the gap. Germline CDR1 is SGDLS and CDR2 is YYNGEE. This clonotype was counted at least ten times. Its target is unknown. Time point in this sample: newly diagnosed GD, antithyroid drugs for less than 3 months. RNA from PBMCs was the source of the TCR library. Researchers made TCR beta libraries by using iRepertoire HTBI primers and running Arm-PCR on CDR3 regions. MiXCR, run by TCRdb on the multiplex PCR reads, gives a single entry per CDR3 protein. The sample comprises about 200,000 distinct CDR3 sequences, around 18% of which are singletons, and roughly a fifth rests with the top ten.

The sequenced sample was peripheral blood mononuclear cells (PBMCs), obtained at new diagnosis, from a patient treated with antithyroid drugs. V is TRBV9 and J is TRBJ2-3; possible D gene TRBD1, 6 bases. The clonotype comes from a female donor with Graves disease. CDR3 amino acids: CASSPGQSDTQYF. The CDR3 DNA reads as TGTGCCAGCAGTCCCGGACAGTCAGATACGCAGTATTTT.